This T cell receptor beta chain was identified during a study of Graves' ophthalmopathy and Graves' hyperthyroidism (dated by TCRdb to 2016 to 2019). Regarding the research as a whole: Peripheral blood was collected before any treatment was given, at the time of initial diagnosis. TCR beta repertoire signatures were used to distinguish Graves' ophthalmopathy from Graves' hyperthyroidism and to predict progression to ophthalmopathy. In total, 120 to 150 blood samples were TCR-sequenced: roughly 45 ophthalmopathy, over 70 hyperthyroidism and about 17 hyperthyroidism-to-ophthalmopathy patients. A discovery set of about a hundred patients (around 44 ophthalmopathy, approximately 58 stable hyperthyroidism) was enrolled to explore V-J signatures distinguishing ophthalmopathy from hyperthyroidism. An independent validation cohort comprised 18 hyperthyroidism patients and 15 to 17 patients who later progressed from hyperthyroidism to ophthalmopathy. In about 6 hyperthyroidism patients, the T-cell repertoire of thyroid tissue was compared with the T-cell repertoire of blood. Once sampling was done, hyperthyroidism patients were given methimazole at a starting dose of 30 mg daily, while ophthalmopathy patients were given high-dose intravenous methylprednisolone.

Patients with ophthalmopathy had moderately to severely active disease, with a Clinical Activity Score of 3 or more, a NOSPECS grade of 4 or more, and a disease duration of less than 3 months. Patients with other autoimmune diseases, uncontrolled infections, pregnancy or lactation were excluded. Diagnosis relied on clinical symptoms, serum thyroxine, TRAb, thyroid ultrasound and orbital computed tomography. Using Ficoll-Paque density gradient centrifugation, PBMCs were isolated from about 9.4 ml of fresh peripheral blood. Total RNA was extracted with Trizol reagent and quality-checked on an Agilent 2100 Bioanalyzer. Overall study results and their limits: No statistical method was used to set the sample size in advance, and the investigators knew which group each participant was assigned to. Among expanded thyroid clonotypes with frequency above 0.001, most also showed up in blood, which suggests that blood repertoires may reflect the thyroid immune response. In cross-validation, the 13-signature model distinguished ophthalmopathy from stable hyperthyroidism with more than 85% sensitivity and 81% to 82% specificity, while in the test set the corresponding values were roughly 80% and 75%. In validation, the model predicted ophthalmopathy progression with about 71% sensitivity and roughly 78% specificity; 12 predicted patients were CT-confirmed with GO in a median of approximately six months.

Measured from the cysteine to the phenylalanine, the CDR3 is 14 residues long. Only CDR3 DNA remains: 42 bases, in frame from the first base. V and J are trimmed by 4 bases and 7 bases, and the gene matches miss 9 bases of the junction. Based on the germline V gene, the CDR1 and CDR2 sequences are SNHLY and FYNNEI. TCR beta CDR3 regions were amplified from RNA transcripts for repertoire sequencing. A first-round RT-PCR used HTBI primers with the Qiagen OneStep RT-PCR kit, followed by a second-round multiplex PCR, size selection and purification. The libraries underwent paired-end sequencing with 100 bp reads on an Illumina HiSeq2000. Per the original workflow: SOAPnuke was used to process the reads, throwing out any read that had adapters, had uncalled bases, had a mean Phred below 15, or lacked an exact constant-primer or identifier match. High-quality paired reads were merged with COPE v1.2.5. Clonotypes were defined as unique nucleotide sequences and were aligned to IMGT TRB V, D and J references using MiTCR v1.1. The analysis was limited to V-J combinations with a frequency above 0.0001, which together covered 99.2% of repertoires. For each V-J combination, a TCR clonal expansion and chaos score was defined as the ratio of F50 clonal expansion to chaos observed in the TCRdist matrix. Welch's t-statistics and random forest were used to reduce the features to about 14 V-J combinations, which were then used as input to a naive Bayes classifier. The Morisita-Horn index was used to measure how similar the thyroid and blood repertoires were. TCRdb applied fastp at Q25 and MiXCR to the public reads, then kept only in-frame beta chains. Every distinct CDR3 protein forms one entry, paired with its most common genes and DNA. Clone size and V and J calls follow TCRdb, not the original study. Present in this sample are 660,000 or so distinct CDR3 sequences, roughly two fifths of which were seen just once. The ten biggest clones cover 3.3% of the sample.

This clonotype was detected many times. No cognate antigen has been identified for it. Per-nucleotide qualities are absent, and no much larger clonotype sits a single base away. The receptor was derived from an adult man with Graves' ophthalmopathy. Specimen: peripheral blood. Recombination joined TRBV2 with TRBJ1-1; a stretch of 7 junction bases matches TRBD1. The nucleotide sequence reads TGTGCCAGCAGTGCGGACAGGAGAGTGGATGAAGCTTTCTTT. Translated, it reads CASSADRRVDEAFF.